Listed here are 32 T cell receptor beta chains from one sample, sequenced in a study of cytomegalovirus exposure and HLA in healthy donors. The PCR employed 60 Vbeta primers together with 13 Jbeta primers. Produced via immunoSEQ multiplex PCR; TCRdb's table is partial and in-frame only. The sample includes 150,000 or so clones, 60% to 80% seen only once; the top ten take under 8%. The specimen was PBMCs. These receptors came from a man between 40 and 49 years old in good health and CMV-seropositive.

The gene calls are TRBV9 and TRBJ2-2, with TRBD2 matching 10 bases. This CDR3 spans 16 amino acids. Looked up from germline, CDR1 is SGDLS and CDR2 is YYNGEE. V gave up 1 base and J gave up 1 base; unmatched junction bases: 1. The CDR3 DNA is TGTGCCAGCAGCGTAAGCGGGAGGGAGAACACCGGGGAGCTGTTTTTT. Encoded protein: CASSVSGRENTGELFF.

This chain joins TRBV9 and TRBJ2-7; D is perhaps TRBD2 (6 bases). The CDR3 sequence is 13 residues long. Trimming pared 3 bases from V and 6 bases from J, leaving 13 bases between. The germline gives CDR1 SGDLS, CDR2 YYNGEE. In DNA, the CDR3 is TGTGCCAGCAGCGGTGGAGGGTCCGGCGAGCAGTACTTC. Translation: CASSGGGSGEQYF.

The V call is TRBV11-2, the J call TRBJ2-1, with 11 bases that match TRBD2. This CDR3 has 17 residues. Germline assignment: CDR1 SGHAT and CDR2 FQNNGV. Unmatched junction bases numbered 6, after V lost 2 bases and J lost 3 bases. CDR3 DNA sequence: TGTGCCAGCAGCTTACTAGCGGGAGGCCTATTCTACAATGAGCAGTTCTTC. This codes for CASSLLAGGLFYNEQFF.

This clone was seen a few times. Written as DNA, the CDR3 is TGCAGTGTCCCGGGGAGGTATGAGCAGTTCTTC. Encoded protein: CSVPGRYEQFF. The rearrangement joins TRBV20-1 to TRBJ2-1; TRBD2 might be the D (6 bases). The CDR3 extends over 11 amino acids. Trimming left V 7 bases short and J 8 bases short, with 12 bases between. Germline CDR1 is DFQATT and CDR2 is SNEGSKA (reference sequence).

This clone has just one count. The gene calls are TRBV6-1 and TRBJ2-1; weak D call: TRBD1 (6 bases). The CDR3 extends over 14 amino acids. From germline, CDR1 is MNHNS and CDR2 SASEGT. Trimming stripped 4 bases from V and 11 bases from J, with 18 bases between. The CDR3 here is CASSVNRDQGQQFF. In DNA, the CDR3 is TGTGCCAGCAGTGTAAACAGGGACCAGGGGCAGCAGTTCTTC.

The chain joins TRBV7-9 to TRBJ1-2; possible D gene TRBD1, 5 bases. The CDR3 length is 13 residues. The V and J ends lost 4 bases and 8 bases respectively, with 14 bases between them. The germline V gene encodes CDR1 SEHNR and CDR2 FQNEAQ (reference sequence). The CDR3 DNA reads TGTGCCAGCAGCTACCAAGGGGAAAAGGGCTACACCTTC. Its protein product is CASSYQGEKGYTF. Full variable domain (outside the CDR3, taken from reference TRBV7-9 and TRBJ1-2): DTGVSQNPRHKITKRGQNVTFRCDPISEHNRLYWYRQTLGQGPEFLTYFQNEAQLEKSRLLSDRFSAERPKGSFSTLEIQRTEQGDSAMYLCASSYQGEKGYTFGSGTRLTVV.

V is TRBV27 and J is TRBJ2-7; 9 bases map to TRBD2. The CDR3 loop spans 16 amino acids. V was pared by 4 bases and J by 1 base, with 8 bases of the junction left unmatched. Germline loops: CDR1 MNHEY, CDR2 SMNVEV (reference sequence). CDR3 amino acids: CASSSPSSGGSYEQYF. CDR3 DNA: TGTGCCAGCAGTTCACCCTCCAGCGGGGGGTCCTACGAGCAGTACTTC.

The chain has TRBV27 and TRBJ2-7; TRBD2 matches at 8 bases. From germline, CDR1 is MNHEY and CDR2 SMNVEV (reference sequence). The CDR3 consists of 13 residues. With 4 bases clipped from V and 3 bases from J, the junction kept 2 bases outside the gene matches. The CDR3 DNA sequence: TGTGCCAGCAGTTATACTAGCGGCTACGAGCAGTACTTC. It yields the protein CASSYTSGYEQYF.

This chain joins TRBV25-1 and TRBJ2-3; the D gene is possibly TRBD2 (6 bases). From germline, CDR1 is MGHDK and CDR2 SYGVNS. V dropped 6 bases and J dropped 2 bases, with 12 bases sitting between them. This CDR3 spans 14 amino acids. The CDR3 protein is CASSPGLITDTQYF. In DNA, the CDR3 is TGTGCCAGCAGCCCGGGACTTATCACAGATACGCAGTATTTT. The full variable domain, completed using reference TRBV25-1 and TRBJ2-3, is EADIYQTPRYLVIGTGKKITLECSQTMGHDKMYWYQQDPGMELHLIHYSYGVNSTEKGDLSSESTVSRIRTEHFPLTLESARPSHTSQYLCASSPGLITDTQYFGPGTRLTVL.

The chain recombines TRBV16 with TRBJ2-7, with 9 nucleotides matching TRBD2. J lost 5 bases, V lost 0 bases, and 5 bases had no gene match. The germline V gene has CDR1 KGHSY and CDR2 FQNENV. The CDR3 consists of 15 residues. In nucleotides, the CDR3 is TGTGCCAGCAGCCAATCGGCGGGAGGGCAGAACGAGCAGTACTTC. It specifies CASSQSAGGQNEQYF.

This clone has a handful of counts. The chain's CDR3 is CASSLFSGRATYEQYF. The CDR3 bases are TGTGCCAGCAGCTTGTTTAGCGGGCGGGCCACGTACGAGCAGTACTTC. The chain recombines TRBV5-6 with TRBJ2-7; 7 bases line up with TRBD2. The CDR3 is 16 residues long. Losses at the gene ends were 1 base for V and 4 bases for J; bases not matched to a gene: 11. CDR1 is SGHDT and CDR2 is YYEEEE in the germline V gene.

A single count supports this clone. This rearrangement joins TRBV21-1 to TRBJ1-4; the D segment call TRBD1 is taken from the table without a DNA check. TRBV21-1 is a known pseudogene. This CDR3 is 19 amino acids long. The CDR3 DNA is TGTGCCAGCAGCAAAAGCCCCCGGGACAAGAAAGCAACTAATGAAAAACTGTTTTTT. This encodes CASSKSPRDKKATNEKLFF.

The chain couples TRBV28 to TRBJ2-1; TRBD2 matches at 11 bases. The trim removed 5 bases at V and 2 bases at J, leaving 8 bases unmatched. The CDR3 covers 17 residues. The germline CDR1 and CDR2 sequences are MDHEN and SYDVKM. CDR3 bases: TGTGCCAGCAGTCCCGCTATAGCGGGAGGGACCTACAATGAGCAGTTCTTC. This gives the protein CASSPAIAGGTYNEQFF. The full variable domain, in which reference TRBV28 and TRBJ2-1 provide the parts outside the CDR3, is DVKVTQSSRYLVKRTGEKVFLECVQDMDHENMFWYRQDPGLGLRLIYFSYDVKMKEKGDIPEGYSVSREKKERFSLILESASTNQTSMYLCASSPAIAGGTYNEQFFGPGTRLTVL.

This clone appeared many times. The chain recombines TRBV11-3 with TRBJ2-7; 10 bases fit TRBD1. The V segment lost 4 bases and the J segment 4 bases; nucleotides outside the gene matches: 7. Germline V gene data show CDR1 as SGHNT and CDR2 as YENEEA. The length of the CDR3 is 15 residues. CDR3 loop: CASSYPGQGKYEQYF. CDR3 nucleotide sequence: TGTGCCAGCAGCTATCCGGGACAGGGGAAGTACGAGCAGTACTTC.

The chain has TRBV5-6 and TRBJ2-7; D is unclear. CDR3 length: 15 amino acids. V lost 4 bases, J lost 0 bases, and 14 bases lay in between. CDR1 and CDR2 from the germline V gene are SGHDT and YYEEEE. This CDR3 is CASSPLQSFSYEQYF. The CDR3 DNA reads as TGTGCCAGCAGCCCCCTCCAGTCCTTCTCCTACGAGCAGTACTTC.

As for this clone: At one end, the junction sequence differs from germline, possibly due to a read error. V usage is TRBV6-5 and J usage is TRBJ2-6; TRBD2 might be the D (7 bases). The CDR3 is 15 amino acids. The germline V gene encodes CDR1 MNHEY and CDR2 SVGAGI. The CDR3 spells CASSYGGAGANGLTF. CDR3 in DNA: TGTGCCAGCAGTTACGGGGGCGCGGGGGCCAACGGCCTGACTTTC.

CDR3 in DNA: TGTGCCAGTAGTATATTAGCCCGACTAGCGGGAGACAATGAGCAGTTCTTC. Its translation is CASSILARLAGDNEQFF. This chain uses TRBV19 with TRBJ2-1, with 12 positions matching TRBD2. CDR1 LNHDA and CDR2 SQIVND come from the germline V gene (reference sequence). This CDR3 comprises 17 residues. Trimming removed 2 bases from V and 5 bases from J; junction bases left unmatched: 7.

The chain employs TRBV29-1 and TRBJ2-7; 9 nucleotides align to TRBD2. The CDR3 has 18 residues. With 5 bases clipped from V and 7 bases from J, the junction kept 24 bases outside the gene matches. CDR1 and CDR2 (germline): SQVTM, ANQGSEA. CDR3 residues: CSVPRPGGSGSGSDEQYF. Here the CDR3 DNA reads TGCAGCGTTCCTAGACCGGGAGGTAGCGGGAGTGGGAGCGATGAGCAGTACTTC.

The chain joins TRBV4-1 to TRBJ2-7; no reliable D call. V gave up 0 bases and J gave up 2 bases, with 11 bases separating them. The CDR3 contains 15 residues. Germline V gives CDR1 MGHRA, CDR2 YSYEKL. The CDR3 is CASSQEELVTYEQYF. The DNA for the CDR3 is TGCGCCAGCAGCCAAGAGGAGCTGGTAACCTACGAGCAGTACTTC.

The V gene is TRBV6-6, the J gene TRBJ2-3, with D perhaps matching TRBD2 (6 bases). Germline-derived CDR1 and CDR2 are MNHNY and SVGAGI (reference sequence). The CDR3 consists of 16 residues. V lost 2 bases and J lost 2, with 14 bases in between. Written as DNA, the CDR3 is TGTGCCAGCAGTTACCGGTTAGCGGCAATCACAGATACGCAGTATTTT. Protein sequence: CASSYRLAAITDTQYF.

J is TRBJ2-7 and V is TRBV15; no clear D. The V end was cut by 0 bases, the J end by 5 bases, with 11 bases between. Germline V gives CDR1 LNHNV, CDR2 YYDKDF (reference sequence). The CDR3 spans 14 residues. The CDR3 loop is CATSRDLPRDEQYF. The DNA for the CDR3 is TGTGCCACCAGCAGAGATCTTCCTCGGGACGAGCAGTACTTC.

This clone was seen a single time. V is TRBV4-1 and J is TRBJ2-7; 9 nucleotides match TRBD1. This CDR3 has 15 amino acids. Trimming took 4 bases from V and 3 from J; bases not matched to a gene: 7. Germline values: CDR1 MGHRA, CDR2 YSYEKL. The CDR3 region is CASSPSRDRDYEQYF. The CDR3 DNA sequence: TGCGCCAGCAGCCCGAGCCGGGACAGGGACTACGAGCAGTACTTC.

The rearrangement joins TRBV5-8 to TRBJ2-3, with D perhaps matching TRBD1 (6 bases). The CDR3 is 15 amino acids. Trimming removed 3 bases at V and 0 bases at J, with 11 bases between. Per germline, CDR1 SGHTS and CDR2 YDEGEE. The CDR3 reads CASSWQGPSTDTQYF. CDR3 nucleotide sequence: TGTGCCAGCAGCTGGCAGGGGCCAAGCACAGATACGCAGTATTTT.

The genes are TRBV6-4 and TRBJ2-1; 11 bases agree with TRBD2. The CDR3 covers 14 residues. CDR1 MRHNA and CDR2 SNTAGT come from the germline V gene. Unmatched junction bases numbered 8, after V lost 6 bases and J lost 10 bases. The CDR3 sequence: CASSSSGGFSEQFF. The CDR3 region has the DNA TGTGCCAGCAGCTCTAGCGGGGGGTTCAGCGAGCAGTTCTTC.

This chain joins TRBV18 and TRBJ2-3; 7 bases line up with TRBD1. CDR1 KGHSH and CDR2 LQKENI come from the germline V gene. This CDR3 region has 15 residues. V was clipped by 3 bases and J by 3 bases; unmatched bases: 6. The CDR3 is CASSPAQGNTDTQYF. CDR3 DNA: TGTGCCAGCTCACCCGCACAGGGGAATACAGATACGCAGTATTTT.

The V and J genes are TRBV19 and TRBJ2-2, with D possibly TRBD2 on 6 matching bases. V gave up 3 bases and J gave up 0 bases, with 11 bases separating them. Germline V gene lookup returns CDR1 LNHDA and CDR2 SQIVND (reference sequence). The CDR3 loop spans 16 amino acids. CDR3 region: CASSIFSGANTGELFF. DNA for the CDR3: TGTGCCAGTAGTATCTTTAGCGGTGCGAACACCGGGGAGCTGTTTTTT.

The V call is TRBV5-4, the J call TRBJ2-1; 8 nucleotides match TRBD2. The CDR3 is 15 amino acids. The J segment lost 6 bases and the V segment lost 0 bases, leaving 5 bases of the junction unmatched. Per germline, CDR1 SGHNT and CDR2 YYREEE (reference sequence). CDR3 residues: CASSLGAGGINEQFF. The CDR3 DNA follows: TGTGCCAGCAGCTTGGGTGCGGGAGGAATCAATGAGCAGTTCTTC.

V is TRBV6-1 and J is TRBJ2-7, with a tentative D call TRBD1 (6 bases). Germline assignment: CDR1 MNHNS and CDR2 SASEGT. The CDR3 contains 14 residues. V was clipped by 0 bases and J by 0 bases, with 6 bases between them. The CDR3 sequence: CASSEADSSYEQYF. In DNA, the CDR3 is TGTGCCAGCAGTGAAGCGGACAGCTCCTACGAGCAGTACTTC.

This clone was observed a few times. The gene calls are TRBV18 and TRBJ2-5, with 9 positions matching TRBD1. The CDR3 sequence is 14 residues long. J was trimmed by 9 bases and V by 6 bases; bases with no gene match: 11. Per the germline V gene, CDR1 is KGHSH and CDR2 is LQKENI. The CDR3 DNA reads TGTGCCAGCTCGCCGGGACAGGGTCACCAGGCCCAGTACTTC. It encodes CASSPGQGHQAQYF.

The rearrangement links TRBV4-1 to TRBJ1-5; 10 bases line up with TRBD1. Germline V gives CDR1 MGHRA, CDR2 YSYEKL. Unmatched junction bases numbered 7, after V lost 2 bases and J lost 3 bases. The CDR3 runs to 17 residues. The CDR3 region is CASSQLGGQGNNQPQHF. CDR3 DNA: TGCGCCAGCAGCCAACTAGGGGGACAGGGGAACAATCAGCCCCAGCATTTT.

This clone came up a few times. The rearrangement joins TRBV29-1 to TRBJ2-7; possibly TRBD1 for D (5 bases). Looked up from germline, CDR1 is SQVTM and CDR2 is ANQGSEA. The V end was cut by 4 bases, the J end by 2 bases, with 6 bases between. CDR3 size: 11 residues. The CDR3 bases are TGCAGCGTTGGGACAACCTACGAGCAGTACTTC. Residues: CSVGTTYEQYF.

The rearrangement joins TRBV7-9 to TRBJ2-1; 10 bases map to TRBD2. The CDR3 runs to 17 residues. The trim removed 5 bases at V and 8 bases at J, leaving 15 bases unmatched. Germline-derived CDR1 and CDR2 are SEHNR and FQNEAQ (reference sequence). The CDR3 DNA reads as TGTGCCAGCAGCCTCGTTCGGTCTAGCGGGAGCTTCCATGAGCAGTTCTTC. Its translation is CASSLVRSSGSFHEQFF. The whole variable domain, filled in from reference TRBV7-9 and TRBJ2-1, reads DTGVSQNPRHKITKRGQNVTFRCDPISEHNRLYWYRQTLGQGPEFLTYFQNEAQLEKSRLLSDRFSAERPKGSFSTLEIQRTEQGDSAMYLCASSLVRSSGSFHEQFFGPGTRLTVL.